A single sample gave rise to the 16 T cell receptor beta chains below, sequenced in a study of control samples from healthy donors and cancer patients. Produced via immunoSEQ multiplex PCR; TCRdb's table is partial and in-frame only. The table includes fewer than 150,000 clones, more than 85% detected once. Sequencing was done on a sample of blood. These receptors came from a young man in good health.

The chain has TRBV7-3 and TRBJ2-5; weak D call: TRBD2 (6 bases). The CDR3 length is 15 residues. Trimming left V 6 bases short and J 2 bases short, with 16 bases between. The germline V gene encodes CDR1 SGHTA and CDR2 FQGTGA. The CDR3 region is CASSFGPGRQETQYF. The CDR3 region has the DNA TGTGCCAGCAGTTTCGGACCAGGGAGGCAAGAGACCCAGTACTTC.

The chain recombines TRBV6-5 with TRBJ2-1; 9 bases fit TRBD1. This CDR3 comprises 13 residues. V gave up 11 bases and J gave up 5 bases; unmatched junction bases: 7. Looked up from germline, CDR1 is MNHEY and CDR2 is SVGAGI. The CDR3 nucleotides are TGTGCCCTCCGGGACAGGGACCACAATGAGCAGTTCTTC. It is translated as CALRDRDHNEQFF.

This clone was picked up one time. V usage is TRBV20-1 and J usage is TRBJ1-6; D not certain. V lost 4 bases and J 2 bases, leaving 12 bases between the germline ends. The length of the CDR3 is 15 residues. Germline CDR1 and CDR2: DFQATT and SNEGSKA (reference sequence). The DNA for the CDR3 is TGCAGTGCTACTGACCCTTCCACCTATAATTCACCCCTCCACTTT. Its translation is CSATDPSTYNSPLHF.

The V gene is TRBV6-5, the J gene TRBJ1-1; D is ambiguous. This CDR3 spans 11 amino acids. The ends were cut back, 1 base at V and 8 bases at J, with 5 bases in the middle. Germline V lookup: CDR1 MNHEY, CDR2 SVGAGI. Here the CDR3 DNA reads TGTGCCAGCAGTTACTTGGGGGAAGCTTTCTTT. Translation: CASSYLGEAFF.

This rearrangement joins TRBV30 to TRBJ1-1, with D perhaps TRBD1 (6 bases). This CDR3 spans 14 amino acids. In germline, CDR1 is GTSNPN, CDR2 SVGIG (reference sequence). V lost 3 bases and J 1 base, leaving 12 bases between the germline ends. The CDR3 loop is CAWSTGYKNTEAFF. As DNA, the CDR3 is TGTGCCTGGAGCACAGGGTATAAGAACACTGAAGCTTTCTTT.

The chain links TRBV7-8 to TRBJ2-5, with 9 bases matching TRBD2. Germline CDR1 and CDR2: SGHVS and FQNEAQ. CDR3 length equals 17 residues. J gave up 1 base and V 5 bases, and 11 bases lay outside the gene matches. CDR3 DNA sequence: TGTGCCAGCAGCAGAACCTTAGCGGGGGCCCCCCAAGAGACCCAGTACTTC. It codes for CASSRTLAGAPQETQYF.

The CDR3 region is CASSLLISGELFF. As DNA, the CDR3 is TGCGCCAGCAGCTTGTTGATTTCCGGGGAGCTGTTTTTT. The chain combines TRBV5-1 with TRBJ2-2; D is unclear. The CDR3 sequence is 13 residues long. Trimming shortened V by 1 base and J by 6 bases, and 7 bases separated the two germline ends. Per the germline V gene, CDR1 is SGHRS and CDR2 is YFSETQ.

J is TRBJ2-3 and V is TRBV30; D perhaps matches TRBD2 (7 bases). The CDR3 contains 14 residues. The germline V gene encodes CDR1 GTSNPN and CDR2 SVGIG (reference sequence). V lost 0 bases and J 6 bases, leaving 13 bases between the germline ends. The CDR3 DNA reads as TGTGCCTGGAGTGTAGGGGGGGCGGTGGATACGCAGTATTTT. Translation gives CAWSVGGAVDTQYF.

The chain has TRBV11-2 and TRBJ1-6, with TRBD1 as a possible D gene (6 bases). Germline values: CDR1 SGHAT, CDR2 FQNNGV. There are 16 residues in the CDR3. V was shortened by 5 bases and J by 10 bases, with 21 bases between the two germline ends. The CDR3 DNA sequence: TGTGCCAGCAGCCAAGAGACCGACAGGCTTCGGTCACCCCTCCACTTT. As protein: CASSQETDRLRSPLHF.

The chain uses TRBV19 and TRBJ2-5, with 9 bases aligning to TRBD1. V lost 6 bases and J lost 5; bases outside the gene matches: 10. Germline V gives CDR1 LNHDA, CDR2 SQIVND (reference sequence). CDR3 length: 15 residues. In DNA form, the CDR3 reads TGTGCCAGTAGCATCTTGGGGACAGGGAGCGAGACCCAGTACTTC. This encodes CASSILGTGSETQYF. Using reference TRBV19 and TRBJ2-5 for the parts outside the CDR3, the full variable domain is DGGITQSPKYLFRKEGQNVTLSCEQNLNHDAMYWYRQDPGQGLRLIYYSQIVNDFQKGDIAEGYSVSREKKESFPLTVTSAQKNPTAFYLCASSILGTGSETQYFGPGTRLLVL.

The chain has TRBV10-1 and TRBJ1-1, with D hard to call. Germline V lookup: CDR1 WNHNN, CDR2 SYGVQD (reference sequence). The V and J ends lost 3 bases and 2 bases respectively, with 7 bases between them. The CDR3 contains 13 residues. The CDR3 here is CASSEARNTEAFF. CDR3 nucleotide sequence: TGCGCCAGCAGTGAAGCCAGAAACACTGAAGCTTTCTTT.

The CDR3 region has the DNA TGTGCCAGCAGTTACTCAATTTTACGGTATAATTCACCCCTCCACTTT. Amino acids: CASSYSILRYNSPLHF. The chain couples TRBV6-6 to TRBJ1-6; D is uncertain. Germline values: CDR1 MNHNY, CDR2 SVGAGI (reference sequence). This CDR3 has 16 amino acids. V was clipped by 0 bases and J by 4 bases, with 10 bases between them.

This clone was seen a single time. Other DNA variants within this sample encode the same CDR3. The genes are TRBV4-1 and TRBJ1-5, with D unresolved. Germline V lookup: CDR1 MGHRA, CDR2 YSYEKL. The CDR3 loop spans 17 amino acids. Trimming removed 0 bases from V and 4 bases from J, with 16 bases in between. In nucleotides, the CDR3 is TGCGCCAGCAGCCAAGAGGCAACGGGAAAAAGGAATCAGCCCCAGCATTTT. It encodes CASSQEATGKRNQPQHF.

The chain recombines TRBV3-1 (or the pseudogene TRBV3-2) with TRBJ2-1; TRBD2 aligns across 11 bases. Trimming took 5 bases from V and 8 from J; bases not matched to a gene: 8. The CDR3 extends over 15 amino acids. Germline assignment: CDR1 LGHDT and CDR2 YNNKEL (reference sequence). The chain's CDR3 is CASSYRGSGGDEQFF. CDR3 in DNA: TGTGCCAGCAGCTACCGGGGTAGCGGGGGGGATGAGCAGTTCTTC.

The chain joins TRBV2 to TRBJ1-4; a weak D match, TRBD1 (6 bases). CDR3 size: 12 residues. Germline V gene data show CDR1 as SNHLY and CDR2 as FYNNEI. V lost 7 bases, J lost 4 bases, and 7 bases lay in between. The CDR3 protein is CASIRGNEKLFF. Written as DNA, the CDR3 is TGTGCCAGCATCAGGGGTAATGAAAAACTGTTTTTT.

The chain couples TRBV15 to TRBJ1-2; the D is unclear. Trimming left V 5 bases short and J 7 bases short, with 14 bases between. This CDR3 is built from 13 residues. CDR1 LNHNV and CDR2 YYDKDF come from the germline V gene (reference sequence). CDR3 amino acids: CATSFRTAVGYTF. CDR3 DNA: TGTGCCACCAGCTTCCGGACGGCGGTTGGCTACACCTTC.